This T cell receptor beta chain emerged from a study of CD8+ T cells in alopecia areata. General study findings and limits: Among the top 100, expanded CD8+ clones, as well as scalp clonality, were significantly decreased by tofacitinib.

This clone was seen a few times. Its specificity is not known. Trimming removed 2 bases at V and 0 bases at J, with 8 bases between. Germline loops: CDR1 MDHEN, CDR2 SYDVKM. The length of the CDR3 is 14 residues. Extraction and reverse transcription of RNA yielded cDNA as the sequencing template. Using immunoSEQ multiplex PCR, the repertoire was profiled, and TCRdb retains in-frame clones only, with some absent. The sample records fewer than 350,000 clones, 58% being singletons. Treatment in this sample: oral pan-JAK inhibitor, 5-10 mg twice daily. The origin of this receptor is a human donor with alopecia areata. This chain joins TRBV28 and TRBJ2-7, with D maybe TRBD1 (5 bases). Specimen: CD4+ T cells sorted from blood, collected at week 24, from a patient treated with tofacitinib. The CDR3, as DNA: TGTGCCAGCAGTTTAGGCGACAGCTCCTACGAGCAGTACTTC. Translation gives CASSLGDSSYEQYF.